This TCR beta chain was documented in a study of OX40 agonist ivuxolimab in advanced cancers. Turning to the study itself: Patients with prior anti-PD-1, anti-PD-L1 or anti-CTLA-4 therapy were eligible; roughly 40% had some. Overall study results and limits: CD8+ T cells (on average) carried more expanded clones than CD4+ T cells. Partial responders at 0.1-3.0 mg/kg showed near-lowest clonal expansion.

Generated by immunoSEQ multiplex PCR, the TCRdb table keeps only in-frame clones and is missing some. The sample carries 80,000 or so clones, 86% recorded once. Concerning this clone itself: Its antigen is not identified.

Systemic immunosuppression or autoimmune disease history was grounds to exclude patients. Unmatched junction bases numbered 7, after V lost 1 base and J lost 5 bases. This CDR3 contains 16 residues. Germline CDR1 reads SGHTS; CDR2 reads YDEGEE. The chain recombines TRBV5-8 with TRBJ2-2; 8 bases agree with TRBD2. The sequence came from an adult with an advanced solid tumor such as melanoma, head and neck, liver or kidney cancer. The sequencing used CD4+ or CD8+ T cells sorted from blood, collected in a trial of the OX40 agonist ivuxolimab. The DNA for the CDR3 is TGTGCCAGCAGCTTGTGGCAGCGGGAGCAAACCGGGGAGCTGTTTTTT. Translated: CASSLWQREQTGELFF.